This T cell receptor (beta chain) comes out of a study of blood T cell repertoires in COVID-19 (dated by TCRdb to 2019 to 2021). Regarding the study in general: Samples from collaborators originated in the United States, Italy and Spain and spanned both the acute and convalescent phases of COVID-19. The prospective study material was composed of cDNA or gDNA derived from T cells, B-cell-depleted T cells, or PBMCs. The dataset comprised deeply sampled blood TCRbeta repertoires from subjects exposed to, actively infected with, or recovered from COVID-19. HLA class I and class II types, where available, came from metadata supplied by the sample provider rather than from assay-based typing. The repertoires were released in a freely available public database intended as a resource for research on the immune response to SARS-CoV-2. Sample metadata almost always included a de-identified subject ID, COVID-19 status, age in years and sex. Samples were obtained from the ongoing ImmuneRACE study (first 160 participants) and from 950 to 1,500 subjects provided by 6 global collaborators.

What the research found in general, with its limitations: The amount of clinical and demographic metadata varied by source and participant and was provided uncurated.

Collaborating institutions collected whole blood in K2EDTA tubes following their own protocols. For TCRbeta analysis, collaborators shipped samples as frozen whole blood, isolated PBMCs, or DNA extracted from either of those sample types. About this clone: Its recognized antigen is unknown. Per-nucleotide qualities are absent, and no much larger clonotype sits a single base away.

V was cut back by 4 bases and J by 4 bases, leaving a gap of 9 bases between them. CDR1 SGHRS and CDR2 YFSETQ were looked up in the germline V gene. The CDR3 measures 13 amino acids from cysteine to phenylalanine. The entry retains the CDR3 DNA only, 39 bases that are in frame from base 1. TCRbeta CDR3 regions were amplified from genomic DNA using the immunoSEQ Assay, a bias-controlled multiplex PCR. The authors' analysis ran thus. Within the assay, amplification of reference gene primers was used to estimate how many nucleated cells each sample contained. To quantify the absolute abundance of each unique TCRbeta CDR3 rearrangement, sequence reads were collapsed and filtered. For each sample, productive Simpson clonality was calculated by taking the square root of Simpson's diversity index across productive rearrangements. TCRdb obtained this table from immuneACCESS and retained in-frame rearrangements with V and J assigned. These tables miss some clones; where compared with another copy, unresolved V genes account for less than half of the shortfall, and the remainder is unexplained. That table gives V, J and clone size, and the DNA gave D and trimming. This sample lists a few hundred thousand clones; over 75% were detected once. Around 13% of the sample is taken by the ten largest.

Sequenced input: peripheral blood. The chain links TRBV5-1 with TRBJ1-3, with no confidently assigned D gene. This receptor was obtained from a woman aged 60-75 years with acute or convalescent COVID-19. The bases are TGCGCCAGCAGCAACTCACAGGGAAACACCATATATTTT. Its product reads: CASSNSQGNTIYF. With the rest looked up from the reference TRBV5-1 and TRBJ1-3 genes rather than sequenced, the full variable domain is KAGVTQTPRYLIKTRGQQVTLSCSPISGHRSVSWYQQTPGQGLQFLFEYFSETQRNKGNFPGRFSGRQFSNSRSEMNVSTLELGDSALYLCASSNSQGNTIYFGEGSWLTVV.